Shown below are 21 T cell receptor beta chains from a single sample sequenced in a study of control samples from healthy donors and cancer patients. Sequencing was performed with immunoSEQ multiplex PCR; in TCRdb, only in-frame clones are kept and a portion is missing. The data show tens of thousands of clones, with 85% to 95% seen just once and roughly 1.5% held by the top ten. The sample consisted of blood. All receptors derive from a woman aged 25 to 39 in good health.

The chain employs TRBV29-1 and TRBJ1-1, with a possible D match to TRBD1 (5 bases). Germline CDR1 is SQVTM and CDR2 is ANQGSEA. CDR3 length equals 13 residues. The V end lost 3 bases, the J end lost 6 bases, and 14 bases lay between the germline ends. CDR3 in DNA: TGCAGCGTTGATGTGGGGGGGGACTCTGAAGCTTTCTTT. Amino acids: CSVDVGGDSEAFF.

The chain joins TRBV6-1 to TRBJ1-2; TRBD1 agrees at 7 bases. Germline V lookup: CDR1 MNHNS, CDR2 SASEGT. CDR3 length equals 14 residues. V dropped 3 bases and J dropped 2; count of bases not matched to a gene: 3. CDR3 protein: CASSDAGGNYGYTF. The DNA for the CDR3 is TGTGCCAGCAGTGATGCAGGGGGGAACTATGGCTACACCTTC.

V is TRBV10-3 and J is TRBJ2-3; TRBD2 is a possible D gene (5 bases). The CDR3 is made up of 15 amino acids. CDR1 and CDR2 from the germline V gene are ENHRY and SYGVKD. The V end lost 4 bases, the J end lost 4 bases, and 15 bases lay between the germline ends. The CDR3 DNA follows: TGTGCCATCAGTGCGGCTAGCCGGCTGTCAGATACGCAGTATTTT. It encodes CAISAASRLSDTQYF.

This CDR3 reads CASSPGVQKQETQYF. CDR3 nucleotide sequence: TGTGCCAGCAGCCCAGGAGTGCAGAAACAAGAGACCCAGTACTTC. The rearrangement uses TRBV11-3 and TRBJ2-5; D is ambiguous. CDR1 and CDR2 from the germline V gene are SGHNT and YENEEA. The V end was cut by 5 bases, the J end by 2 bases, with 15 bases between. The CDR3 totals 15 residues.

The chain recombines TRBV11-3 with TRBJ2-2, with no clear D. This CDR3 region has 17 residues. Between the trimmed V and J ends, which lost 4 bases and 2 bases, there was a span of 17 bases. From germline, CDR1 is SGHNT and CDR2 YENEEA. CDR3 bases: TGTGCCAGCAGCTCATACCCGGCGGATGCTAACACCGGGGAGCTGTTTTTT. Its translation: CASSSYPADANTGELFF.

V is TRBV19 and J is TRBJ2-7, with D possibly being TRBD1 (5 bases). There are 11 residues in the CDR3. V shed 3 bases and J shed 10 bases, with 10 bases lying between them. Looked up from germline, CDR1 is LNHDA and CDR2 is SQIVND (reference sequence). CDR3 region: CASSIQGDQYF. In DNA, the CDR3 is TGTGCCAGTAGTATTCAAGGGGATCAGTACTTC.

This chain joins TRBV29-1 and TRBJ1-1; D is undetermined. The V and J ends lost 7 bases and 7 bases respectively, with 13 bases between them. The CDR3 has 11 amino acids. Germline V gene lookup returns CDR1 SQVTM and CDR2 ANQGSEA. The CDR3 region is CSGIREFEAFF. The DNA of the CDR3 is TGCAGCGGGATTAGGGAGTTTGAAGCTTTCTTT.

CDR3 sequence reads: CASSTKTVLAFF. The CDR3 bases are TGTGCCAGCAGTACCAAGACAGTCCTAGCTTTCTTT. The chain links TRBV28 to TRBJ1-1, with TRBD1 as a possible D gene (5 bases). Per the germline V gene, CDR1 is MDHEN and CDR2 is SYDVKM. The CDR3 is 12 residues long. Trimming removed 5 bases at V and 10 bases at J, with 14 bases between.

The chain's CDR3 is CASSFGTAGNTIYF. The CDR3 nucleotides read TGCGCCAGCAGCTTCGGAACAGCGGGAAACACCATATATTTT. The chain combines TRBV5-1 with TRBJ1-3; D gene unclear. The V gene lost 2 bases and the J gene lost 4 bases, with 10 bases spanning the gap. Germline V gene sequence: CDR1 SGHRS, CDR2 YFSETQ. This CDR3 is built from 14 residues.

The chain couples TRBV29-1 to TRBJ1-2, with 8 bases aligning to TRBD1. The CDR3 extends over 13 amino acids. Germline-derived CDR1 and CDR2 are SQVTM and ANQGSEA. V trimming: 4 bases; J trimming: 6 bases; junction bases outside the gene matches: 7. CDR3 loop: CSVVSQQGDGYTF. The CDR3 DNA reads as TGCAGCGTTGTGTCACAACAGGGGGATGGCTACACCTTC.

The chain is built from TRBV28 and TRBJ2-7; 8 nucleotides line up with TRBD1. Trimming cost V 5 bases and J 3 bases; bases outside gene matches: 3. This CDR3 has 13 residues. Germline V gene sequence: CDR1 MDHEN, CDR2 SYDVKM. CDR3 DNA sequence: TGTGCCAGCAGTAGGGACAGGCGCTACGAGCAGTACTTC. Translating gives CASSRDRRYEQYF.

This chain links TRBV5-6 with TRBJ1-5, with D perhaps TRBD1 (6 bases). CDR1 and CDR2 (germline): SGHDT, YYEEEE. V was shortened by 3 bases and J by 4 bases, with 17 bases between the two germline ends. This CDR3 region has 16 residues. The CDR3 loop is CASSWGGRGPNQPQHF. As DNA, the CDR3 is TGTGCCAGCAGCTGGGGGGGCAGGGGCCCGAATCAGCCCCAGCATTTT.

V usage is TRBV13 and J usage is TRBJ2-3; D may be TRBD1 or TRBD2 (6 bases each). Germline CDR1 is PRHDT and CDR2 is FYEKMQ (reference sequence). CDR3 length equals 15 residues. V was cut by 3 bases and J by 1 base, with 11 bases left in between. As DNA, the CDR3 is TGTGCCAGCAGCTTTGGGGGGCGACGCACAGATACGCAGTATTTT. It yields the protein CASSFGGRRTDTQYF. Supplemented by reference TRBV13 and TRBJ2-3, the full variable domain reads AAGVIQSPRHLIKEKRETATLKCYPIPRHDTVYWYQQGPGQDPQFLISFYEKMQSDKGSIPDRFSAQQFSDYHSELNMSSLELGDSALYFCASSFGGRRTDTQYFGPGTRLTVL.

This clone was recorded a few times. The V and J genes are TRBV5-1 and TRBJ1-2; a weak D match, TRBD1 (6 bases). Trimming stripped 4 bases from V and 8 bases from J, with 27 bases between. From germline, CDR1 is SGHRS and CDR2 YFSETQ. CDR3 length: 17 amino acids. DNA for the CDR3: TGCGCCAGCAGCCCGTATCGGGGCAGGGGAGGTTTTAGCGGCTACACCTTC. Translation gives CASSPYRGRGGFSGYTF. The whole variable domain, filled in from reference TRBV5-1 and TRBJ1-2, reads KAGVTQTPRYLIKTRGQQVTLSCSPISGHRSVSWYQQTPGQGLQFLFEYFSETQRNKGNFPGRFSGRQFSNSRSEMNVSTLELGDSALYLCASSPYRGRGGFSGYTFGSGTRLTVV.

The chain links TRBV6-5 to TRBJ1-3; tentative D call: TRBD1 (5 bases). From germline, CDR1 is MNHEY and CDR2 SVGAGI. V lost 6 bases to trimming and J lost 0 bases, with 12 bases between them. This CDR3 comprises 15 residues. The DNA of the CDR3 is TGTGCCAGCAGGAGGGGACTGAACTCTGGAAACACCATATATTTT. Protein product: CASRRGLNSGNTIYF.

The gene calls are TRBV6-5 and TRBJ1-1; D might be TRBD1 (5 bases). Between the trimmed V and J ends, which lost 2 bases and 3 bases, there was a span of 13 bases. The CDR3 consists of 15 residues. From germline, CDR1 is MNHEY and CDR2 SVGAGI. CDR3 bases: TGTGCCAGCAGTTACAAGGAGGGAGGGGACACTGAAGCTTTCTTT. This encodes CASSYKEGGDTEAFF.

This clone was detected once. The chain recombines TRBV6-1 with TRBJ1-2; TRBD1 matches at 7 bases. The CDR3 totals 15 residues. Germline assignment: CDR1 MNHNS and CDR2 SASEGT. The J segment lost 4 bases and the V segment lost 2 bases, leaving 7 bases of the junction unmatched. The CDR3 DNA is TGTGCCAGCAGTGAAACGGACAGGTCTTTCTATGGCTACACCTTC. Amino acid sequence: CASSETDRSFYGYTF.

The rearrangement links TRBV5-4 to TRBJ2-1; 14 nucleotides line up with TRBD2. Germline CDR1 is SGHNT and CDR2 is YYREEE (reference sequence). Trimming cost V 0 bases and J 3 bases; bases outside gene matches: 2. This CDR3 has 17 residues. The CDR3 bases are TGTGCCAGCAGCTTGGGACTAGCGGGGGGGAACTACAATGAGCAGTTCTTC. Translation: CASSLGLAGGNYNEQFF.

The V call is TRBV14, the J call TRBJ1-6; D unclear. Germline assignment: CDR1 SGHDN and CDR2 FVKESK. The V end was cut by 2 bases, the J end by 7 bases, with 6 bases between. This CDR3 has 13 amino acids. The DNA for the CDR3 is TGTGCCAGCAGCCAAAGCCAGAATTCACCCCTCCACTTT. It codes for CASSQSQNSPLHF.

The rearrangement uses TRBV3-1 (or the pseudogene TRBV3-2) and TRBJ2-3; TRBD2 might be the D (6 bases). V was pared by 8 bases and J by 0 bases, with 18 bases between. The germline CDR1 and CDR2 sequences are LGHDT and YNNKEL (reference sequence). The CDR3 loop spans 16 amino acids. CDR3: CASGSGLTPSTDTQYF. The CDR3 nucleotides read TGTGCCAGCGGATCTGGACTAACCCCTAGCACAGATACGCAGTATTTT.

This chain uses TRBV28 with TRBJ1-3, with 9 nucleotides matching TRBD1. CDR3 size: 14 residues. Germline V gene sequence: CDR1 MDHEN, CDR2 SYDVKM. The V segment lost 5 bases and the J segment 7 bases; nucleotides outside the gene matches: 6. This CDR3 is CASSPGQGMNTIYF. The CDR3 nucleotides are TGTGCCAGCAGTCCGGGACAGGGAATGAACACCATATATTTT.